Listed here are 14 T cell receptor beta chains from one sample, sequenced in a study of tumor and adjacent non-tumor tissue in lung cancer. The library came from three nested PCR rounds adapted from ARM-PCR protocols. TCRdb itself ran the multiplex PCR reads through MiXCR, one entry per CDR3 protein. The table lists approximately 120,000 distinct CDR3 sequences, about 61% of them singletons. This sample's RNA came from whole unsorted tissue. Distant lung tissue was collected more than 3 cm away from the tumor edge. Sequenced input: distant non-tumor lung tissue. These receptors all stem from a man aged 60-69 years with non-small cell lung cancer.

This clonotype came up a few times. The V call is TRBV5-6, the J call TRBJ2-7; 8 bases are a match to TRBD1. Per the germline V gene, CDR1 is SGHDT and CDR2 is YYEEEE. The CDR3 has 16 amino acids. V gave up 0 bases and J gave up 2 bases; unmatched junction bases: 7. CDR3 nucleotides: TGTGCCAGCAGCTTGGGGGCGACAGGGGAACCCTACGAGCAGTACTTC. Translation: CASSLGATGEPYEQYF.

Points on this clonotype: Given a much more abundant clone one base away, this may be a read error. The chain carries TRBV5-4 and TRBJ2-1, with 11 bases fitting TRBD2. Germline V gene data show CDR1 as SGHNT and CDR2 as YYREEE (reference sequence). This CDR3 comprises 16 residues. CDR3 DNA: TGTACCAGCAGCTCTGCGACTAGCGGGACTTACAATGAGCAGTTCTTC. Its translation is CTSSSATSGTYNEQFF.

This clonotype appeared a single time. This chain uses TRBV20-1 with TRBJ2-3; 10 nucleotides agree with TRBD2. The V gene's germline CDR1 is DFQATT and CDR2 SNEGSKA (reference sequence). Germline trimming cut 8 bases from V and 5 bases from J; bases unmatched to any gene: 7. The CDR3 consists of 13 residues. CDR3 nucleotide sequence: TGCAGTCCTATCTCTAGCGGGAGAGATACGCAGTATTTT. It encodes CSPISSGRDTQYF.

This clonotype was observed many times. The V call is TRBV7-9, the J call TRBJ1-5; 8 nucleotides match TRBD1. Germline V CDR1 and CDR2: SEHNR, FQNEAQ (reference sequence). The CDR3 spans 16 residues. Trimming removed 1 base from V and 0 bases from J; junction bases left unmatched: 2. The CDR3 reads CASSLDGTGSNQPQHF. CDR3 DNA: TGTGCCAGCAGCTTAGACGGGACAGGTAGCAATCAGCCCCAGCATTTT.

Comments on this clonotype: A read error may be the cause here, since a much bigger clone is one base away. The gene calls are TRBV9 and TRBJ2-5, with D perhaps TRBD1 or TRBD2 (5 bases each). Germline-derived CDR1 and CDR2 are SGDLS and YYNGEE. Deletions cut 4 bases from V and 2 bases from J, with 15 bases between. This CDR3 spans 15 amino acids. As DNA, the CDR3 is TGTGCCAGCAGCCTAGGGACCGCGCAACAAGAGACCCAGTACTTC. Residues: CASSLGTAQQETQYF.

Concerning this clonotype: The junction departs from the called germline gene at one end, perhaps through a read error. The CDR3 spells CVSSGTGTWYNEQLF. CDR3 DNA: TGTGTCAGCAGTGGAACCGGGACTTGGTACAATGAGCAGCTCTTC. The chain uses TRBV28 and TRBJ2-1, with a weak D call TRBD2 (6 bases). The length of the CDR3 is 15 residues. CDR1 and CDR2 (germline): MDHEN, SYDVKM.

This clonotype was seen repeatedly, ten times or more. The rearrangement uses TRBV12-3 or TRBV12-4 and TRBJ2-5; 7 bases agree with TRBD2. The V and J ends lost 5 bases and 5 bases, in that order; junction bases with no gene match: 11. This CDR3 comprises 15 residues. CDR3 residues: CASSKTRAGPETQYF. The CDR3 bases are TGTGCCAGCAGTAAAACCCGAGCGGGACCCGAGACCCAGTACTTC.

As concerns this clonotype: At one end, the junction sequence differs from germline, possibly due to a read error. The CDR3 loop is CASGSTRDYEQYF. The DNA for the CDR3 is TGTGCCAGTGGCTCGACTAGAGACTACGAGCAGTACTTT. The chain joins TRBV11-1 to TRBJ2-7, with D perhaps TRBD2 (6 bases). The germline V gene encodes CDR1 SGHAT and CDR2 FQDESV (reference sequence). CDR3 length: 13 amino acids.

With respect to this clonotype: Lacking the conserved final phenylalanine or tryptophan, this CDR3 likely reflects a read error. This chain uses TRBV29-1 with TRBJ2-7; D unresolved. This CDR3 has 14 amino acids. Trimming shortened V by 7 bases and J by 2 bases, and 18 bases separated the two germline ends. Germline CDR1 is SQVTM and CDR2 is ANQGSEA. The CDR3 protein is CSAQPSGTTYEQYL. The CDR3 DNA reads as TGCAGCGCACAACCTTCCGGCACCACCTACGAGCAGTACTTA.

A note on this clonotype: This may arise from a read error, as a much more abundant clone is one base away. This CDR3 is missing its conserved last phenylalanine or tryptophan, likely due to a read error. The chain carries TRBV5-4 and TRBJ2-1; D may be TRBD2 (5 bases). Trimming took off 4 bases at V and 4 bases at J, with 9 bases between the two ends. Germline CDR1 is SGHNT and CDR2 is YYREEE (reference sequence). The CDR3 has 13 residues. The CDR3 DNA is TGTGCCAGCAGCGATGGACTGTACAATGAGCAGTTCATC. It codes for CASSDGLYNEQFI.

A word on this clonotype: A much larger clone sits a single nucleotide away, making a read error possible. The chain has TRBV4-1 and TRBJ1-1; D is uncertain. Germline lookup yields CDR1 MGHRA and CDR2 YSYEKL. The CDR3 contains 13 residues. This chain's CDR3 is CSSSPREVTEAFF. CDR3 bases: TGCTCCAGCAGCCCGCGGGAGGTCACTGAAGCTTTCTTT.

As concerns this clonotype: Relative to the germline gene, one junction end is altered; a read error may explain this. The chain employs TRBV11-3 and TRBJ2-1; unclear D gene. The germline V gene has CDR1 SGHNT and CDR2 YENEEA. This CDR3 comprises 16 residues. CDR3 nucleotide sequence: TGTGCCAGCAGCTCAGATCCGCCGAGCTCCTACAGTGAGCAGTTCTTC. Amino acid sequence: CASSSDPPSSYSEQFF.

This clonotype was seen ten or more times. The gene calls are TRBV12-3 or TRBV12-4 and TRBJ1-4; 9 bases map to TRBD1. CDR3 length: 13 residues. Trimming removed 3 bases from V and 13 bases from J; junction bases left unmatched: 6. The CDR3 DNA reads TGTGCCAGCAGTTTTCCAGGACAGGGGCTACTGTTTTTT. Translating it yields CASSFPGQGLLFF.

As for this clonotype: A read error may produce the germline difference seen at one junction end. The genes are TRBV10-3 and TRBJ1-5; possibly TRBD1 for D (5 bases). CDR1 ENHRY and CDR2 SYGVKD come from the germline V gene. This CDR3 spans 15 amino acids. CDR3 in amino acids: CAISEGAGHDQPQHF. The CDR3, as DNA: TGTGCCATCAGTGAGGGGGCAGGGCACGATCAGCCCCAGCACTTT.